Listed below are T cell receptor beta chains from one sample, sequenced in a study of shared clonotypes between healthy human individuals. The assay was immunoSEQ multiplex PCR, and TCRdb's table has in-frame clones only and misses some. This table has about 990,000 clones, about 84% appearing once. Sample: memory CD4+ T cells from PBMCs. Receptor source: a man aged 18 to 29 in good health. Some clones in this sample may be carry-over from other donors' samples. CDR3s include the opening cysteine and the closing phenylalanine or tryptophan. The D gene is left open where the match is weak. Expanded clones get a size class; other rows say once, few or many, or leave the size out.

j_gene: TRBJ2-3; abundance: few; v_gene: TRBV7-8; d_gene: TRBD2; CDR3aa: CASSLGGGRETDTQYF; CDR3nt: TGTGCCAGCAGCTTAGGGGGCGGGAGGGAAACAGATACGCAGTATTTT
j_gene: TRBJ1-5; abundance: -; v_gene: TRBV30; d_gene: -; CDR3aa: CAWSVRGIYSNQPQHF; CDR3nt: TGTGCCTGGAGTGTTCGAGGAATCTATAGCAATCAGCCCCAGCATTTT
j_gene: TRBJ2-7; abundance: -; v_gene: TRBV19; d_gene: TRBD2; CDR3aa: CASTPSGRFSYEQYF; CDR3nt: TGTGCCTCCACCCCCAGCGGGAGGTTTTCCTACGAGCAGTACTTC
j_gene: TRBJ2-2; abundance: -; v_gene: TRBV6-5; d_gene: -; CDR3aa: CATYAAARNTGELFF; CDR3nt: TGTGCCACTTACGCAGCGGCCAGGAACACCGGGGAGCTGTTTTTT
j_gene: TRBJ2-3; abundance: -; v_gene: TRBV10-3; d_gene: -; CDR3aa: CAISEFFTDTQYF; CDR3nt: TGTGCCATCAGTGAGTTCTTCACAGATACGCAGTATTTT
j_gene: TRBJ1-5; abundance: -; v_gene: TRBV4-1; d_gene: -; CDR3aa: CASSLAHFDQPQHF; CDR3nt: TGCGCCAGCAGTCTGGCCCACTTTGATCAGCCCCAGCATTTT
j_gene: TRBJ1-5; abundance: many; v_gene: TRBV2; d_gene: -; CDR3aa: CASSRQAALGMAQHF; CDR3nt: TGTGCCAGCAGTCGACAGGCGGCCCTAGGTATGGCCCAGCATTTT
j_gene: TRBJ1-1; abundance: -; v_gene: TRBV30; d_gene: -; CDR3aa: CAWSRPAGRAGNTEAFF; CDR3nt: TGTGCCTGGAGTCGACCCGCGGGCCGCGCGGGGAACACTGAAGCTTTCTTT
j_gene: TRBJ2-3; abundance: -; v_gene: TRBV2; d_gene: -; CDR3aa: CASSEGYAASDTQYF; CDR3nt: TGTGCCAGCAGCGAGGGGTACGCAGCATCAGATACGCAGTATTTT
j_gene: TRBJ1-5; abundance: -; v_gene: TRBV19; d_gene: -; CDR3aa: CASSIGQPNQPQHF; CDR3nt: TGTGCCAGTAGTATAGGGCAGCCAAATCAGCCCCAGCATTTT